The rows below give T cell receptor beta chains drawn from one sample of a study of blood T cell repertoires in COVID-19. Assay used: immunoSEQ multiplex PCR; TCRdb lists only in-frame clones, some missing. The table shows 120,000 to 150,000 clones, with roughly 87% occurring only once. Sequencing input: peripheral blood. The receptors were sampled from a woman in her forties or fifties with acute or convalescent COVID-19. Each CDR3 is given with its conserved first and last residue. The D gene is left open where the match is weak. Expanded clones are given a class, and other clones once, few, many or no size at all.

J: TRBJ1-2; V: TRBV10-1; size: -; D: TRBD1; DNA: TGCGCCAGCAGCGCCGGGACAGGCCCAGCTAACTATGGCTACACCTTC; CDR3: CASSAGTGPANYGYTF
J: TRBJ2-7; V: TRBV24-1; size: -; D: TRBD1; DNA: TGTGCCACCAGTGAACGGACAGGGGGCTACGAGCAGTACTTC; CDR3: CATSERTGGYEQYF
J: TRBJ2-7; V: TRBV7-9; size: -; D: TRBD2; DNA: TGTGCCAGCAGCTTTCGGCGGGGGTTGGTCGAGCAGTACTTC; CDR3: CASSFRRGLVEQYF
J: TRBJ2-7; V: TRBV30; size: -; D: -; DNA: TGTGCCTGGAGCGGGACCGGAGGGGTCTACGAGCAGTACTTC; CDR3: CAWSGTGGVYEQYF
J: TRBJ1-3; V: TRBV18; size: -; D: -; DNA: TGTGCCAGCTCACTGTCAGGGCCTGGAAACACCATATATTTT; CDR3: CASSLSGPGNTIYF
J: TRBJ1-2; V: TRBV4-1; size: -; D: -; DNA: TGCGCCAGCAGCCAATCAGGGCTAGGCTACACCTTC; CDR3: CASSQSGLGYTF
J: TRBJ1-2; V: TRBV5-5; size: -; D: -; DNA: TGTGCCAGCAGCTTGGGCCCGGACTATGGCTACACCTTC; CDR3: CASSLGPDYGYTF
J: TRBJ1-4; V: TRBV30; size: -; D: TRBD1; DNA: TGTGCCTGTAGACAGGGAAATGAAAAACTGTTTTTT; CDR3: CACRQGNEKLFF
J: TRBJ1-1; V: TRBV3-1/TRBV3-2; size: -; D: -; DNA: TGTGCCAGCAGCCCCACCATGGGGGGTCTTCAGAACACTGAAGCTTTCTTT; CDR3: CASSPTMGGLQNTEAFF
J: TRBJ2-7; V: TRBV29-1; size: once; D: -; DNA: TGCAGCGCTGCACCAGGGGCCTACGAGCAGTACTTC; CDR3: CSAAPGAYEQYF
J: TRBJ1-2; V: TRBV2; size: few; D: -; DNA: TGTGCCAGCAGTGAAACCTCAGGGGACAACTATGGCTACACCTTC; CDR3: CASSETSGDNYGYTF
J: TRBJ1-2; V: TRBV19; size: -; D: -; DNA: TGTGCCAGTATGGCAAGGGGTCGGTATGGCTACACCTTC; CDR3: CASMARGRYGYTF
J: TRBJ2-2; V: TRBV7-3; size: -; D: TRBD2; DNA: TGTGCCAGCAGCCCCGGACTAGCGGGACTGAACACCGGGGAGCTGTTTTTT; CDR3: CASSPGLAGLNTGELFF
J: TRBJ1-2; V: TRBV19; size: -; D: TRBD1; DNA: TGTGCCAGTAGTGCCGGACAGGCGGGAGGCCCGCTGGGGGTCTATGGCTACACCTTC; CDR3: CASSAGQAGGPLGVYGYTF
J: TRBJ2-3; V: TRBV13; size: -; D: TRBD2; DNA: TGTGCCAGCACCCGGGGACTAGCGGGAGATGTAAGCACAGATACGCAGTATTTT; CDR3: CASTRGLAGDVSTDTQYF
J: TRBJ2-3; V: TRBV24-1; size: -; D: -; DNA: TGTGCCACCAGTGATTTCCCGGGGAACACAGATACGCAGTATTTT; CDR3: CATSDFPGNTDTQYF
J: TRBJ2-7; V: TRBV6-1; size: -; D: -; DNA: TGTGCCAGCAGTGAAGTTGACAGGCCCTTGGAGTACTTC; CDR3: CASSEVDRPLEYF
J: TRBJ1-1; V: TRBV3-1/TRBV3-2; size: -; D: TRBD1; DNA: TGTGCCAGCAGTCAAACACGACAGGGGGCGAGTACTGAAGCTTTCTTT; CDR3: CASSQTRQGASTEAFF
J: TRBJ2-7; V: TRBV30; size: -; D: TRBD1; DNA: TGTGCCTGGGGTTGGACAGGGGCCTACGAGCAGTACTTC; CDR3: CAWGWTGAYEQYF
J: TRBJ2-3; V: TRBV19; size: once; D: TRBD2; DNA: TGTGCCAGTACAGGGACTAGATTAACAGATACGCAGTATTTT; CDR3: CASTGTRLTDTQYF
J: TRBJ2-1; V: TRBV21-1; size: -; D: -; DNA: TGTGCCAGCAGCAAAGTAGCGGGGAAGTATGTTGAGCAGTTCTTC; CDR3: CASSKVAGKYVEQFF
J: TRBJ2-7; V: TRBV3-1/TRBV3-2; size: -; D: TRBD2; DNA: TGTGCCAGCAGCCAGGGAGGGTCGCAATCGACTACTCTGTACTTC; CDR3: CASSQGGSQSTTLYF
J: TRBJ2-7; V: TRBV19; size: -; D: TRBD1; DNA: TGTGCCAGTCAACCGGGACAGGCCTACGAGCAGTACTTC; CDR3: CASQPGQAYEQYF
J: TRBJ1-1; V: TRBV5-1; size: -; D: TRBD1; DNA: TGCGCCAGCAGCGGACAGGGGATGCCGAACACTGAAGCTTTCTTT; CDR3: CASSGQGMPNTEAFF
J: TRBJ1-2; V: TRBV4-2; size: once; D: -; DNA: TGTGCCAGCAGCCAAGGACAGACCTACACCTTC; CDR3: CASSQGQTYTF
J: TRBJ2-5; V: TRBV2; size: -; D: TRBD1; DNA: TGTGCCAGCAGTAGGGACAGGGGGTGGGAAGAGACCCAGTACTTC; CDR3: CASSRDRGWEETQYF
J: TRBJ1-1; V: TRBV11-2; size: once; D: TRBD1; DNA: TGTGCCAGCAGCTTAGATTCTTGGACAGGGGTGGATGAAGCTTTCTTT; CDR3: CASSLDSWTGVDEAFF
J: TRBJ2-7; V: TRBV7-3; size: -; D: -; DNA: TGTGCCAGCAGCGTATACGGGACTTCCTCCTACGAGCAGTACTTC; CDR3: CASSVYGTSSYEQYF
J: TRBJ2-5; V: TRBV7-9; size: many; D: -; DNA: TGTGCCAGCAGCTCTAACGAGAGGTGGGTCCAAGAGACCCAGTACTTC; CDR3: CASSSNERWVQETQYF
J: TRBJ1-3; V: TRBV18; size: -; D: -; DNA: TGTGCCAGCTCACCAAGTGGTCACCCGGCTGGAAACACCATATATTTT; CDR3: CASSPSGHPAGNTIYF
J: TRBJ2-1; V: TRBV19; size: -; D: -; DNA: TGTGCCAGTAGTATAGACCTGGGCCCTCACAATGAGCAGTTCTTC; CDR3: CASSIDLGPHNEQFF
J: TRBJ2-7; V: TRBV10-3; size: -; D: -; DNA: TGTGCCATCAGTGAGTCGTCGAGCGGGCGCATCTACGAGCAGTACTTC; CDR3: CAISESSSGRIYEQYF
J: TRBJ1-4; V: TRBV28; size: -; D: TRBD1; DNA: TGTGCCAGCAGCCTGACAGGGGAATTGAATGAAAAACTGTTTTTT; CDR3: CASSLTGELNEKLFF